The sequence of this T cell receptor beta chain was determined in a study of radiation and T cells in renal cell carcinoma. Overall study results and limits: In blood, top tumor clones expanded by 2 weeks, shrinking by 4.

As to this clone: Its antigen is not identified.

The CDR3 is 14 amino acids. CDR1 is PRHDT, CDR2 FYEKMQ, per germline (reference sequence). The germline V and J ends were trimmed by 6 bases and 10 bases, with 18 bases remaining between them. Noted time point: blood 4 weeks post-SBRT, at nephrectomy. As to treatment: 15 Gy SBRT to primary tumor, nephrectomy 4 weeks later. Nephrectomy followed 15 Gy stereotactic body radiation by 4 weeks. Radiation-treated patients gave blood at baseline, week 2 and week 4. Generated by immunoSEQ multiplex PCR, the TCRdb table keeps only in-frame clones and is missing some. This sample yields about 170,000 clones, of which about nine tenths are seen a single time; over 9% belongs to the top ten.

This rearrangement joins TRBV13 to TRBJ1-4; maybe TRBD1 (5 bases). The sample consisted of blood, taken from a patient whose treatment included radiotherapy and nephrectomy. The TCR originated in a woman aged 45-60 years with renal cell carcinoma. CDR3 amino acids: CASSSRDRGPKLFF. CDR3 coding DNA: TGTGCCAGCAGTTCCCGGGATCGGGGACCAAAACTGTTTTTT.